This T cell receptor beta chain was observed in a study of blood T cell repertoires in COVID-19. Study-wide background: There were acute and convalescent COVID-19 samples, and they came from the United States, Italy and Spain. The cDNA or gDNA used as material had been derived from T cells, B-cell-depleted T cells, or PBMCs.

CDR3 length equals 14 residues. Trimming stripped 6 bases from V and 6 bases from J, with 15 bases between. Germline V gives CDR1 SNHLY, CDR2 FYNNEI. Individuals in the exposed group had encountered a COVID-19 case within 2 weeks preceding study entry. Repertoires were generated with immunoSEQ multiplex PCR, while TCRdb's copy carries only in-frame clones and drops some. Of 330,000 or so clones listed, approximately 91% are singletons. The TCR was taken from a woman aged 25 to 39 who had been exposed to COVID-19. The gene calls are TRBV2 and TRBJ1-5; the D is unclear. Source material: PBMCs or T cells enriched from blood (not recorded which). Here the CDR3 reads CASRGRTGFQPQHF. As DNA, the CDR3 is TGTGCCAGCAGGGGGAGAACGGGTTTTCAGCCCCAGCATTTT.